The sample holds one count of the clone carrying this TCR beta chain. Sequencing of TCR beta was undertaken in CD8+ and CD4+ T cells derived from blood. FACS was used to enrich TEMRA cells, whereas the CD8+ and CD4+ T cells were obtained by negative isolation. This CDR3 is built from 15 residues. Losses at the gene ends were 0 bases for V and 9 bases for J; bases not matched to a gene: 7. The V gene's germline CDR1 is LGHDT and CDR2 YNNKEL (reference sequence). This entry comes from a study of CD8 T cells in Susac syndrome. It was with random hexamers that about 0.45 to 1 ug RNA was reverse transcribed. TCRdb analysed the immunoSEQ multiplex PCR reads with MiXCR anew, one entry per CDR3 protein. The sample lists roughly 200,000 distinct CDR3 sequences; almost 96% were seen once.

The origin of this receptor is a human donor with multiple sclerosis. The V and J genes are TRBV3-1 and TRBJ2-1; 8 bases fit TRBD1. Sample: CD4+ T cells from PBMCs. CDR3 sequence: CASSQDPGQGGEQFF. CDR3 sequence (DNA): TGTGCCAGCAGCCAAGATCCCGGACAGGGAGGTGAGCAGTTCTTC.